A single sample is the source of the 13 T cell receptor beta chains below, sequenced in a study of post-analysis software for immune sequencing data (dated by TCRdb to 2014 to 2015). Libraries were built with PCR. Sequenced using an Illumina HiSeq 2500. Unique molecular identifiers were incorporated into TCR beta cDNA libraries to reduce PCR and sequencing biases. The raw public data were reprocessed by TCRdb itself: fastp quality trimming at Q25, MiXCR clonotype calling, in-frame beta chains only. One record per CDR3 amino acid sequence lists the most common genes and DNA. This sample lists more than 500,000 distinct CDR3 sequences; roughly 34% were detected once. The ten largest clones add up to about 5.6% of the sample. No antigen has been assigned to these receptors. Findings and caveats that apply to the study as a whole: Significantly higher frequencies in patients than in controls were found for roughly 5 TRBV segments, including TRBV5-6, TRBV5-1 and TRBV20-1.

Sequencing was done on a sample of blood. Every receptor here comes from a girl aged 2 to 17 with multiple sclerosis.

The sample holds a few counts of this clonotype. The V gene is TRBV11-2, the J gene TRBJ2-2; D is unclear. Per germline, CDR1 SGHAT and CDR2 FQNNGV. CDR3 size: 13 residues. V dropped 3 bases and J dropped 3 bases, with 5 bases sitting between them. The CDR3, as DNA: TGTGCCAGCAGCTTCTCCTACACCGGGGAGCTGTTTTTT. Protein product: CASSFSYTGELFF.

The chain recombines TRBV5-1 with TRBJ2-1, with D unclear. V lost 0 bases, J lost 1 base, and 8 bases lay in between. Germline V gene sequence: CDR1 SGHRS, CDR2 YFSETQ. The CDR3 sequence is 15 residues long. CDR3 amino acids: CASSLGHASYNEQFF. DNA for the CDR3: TGCGCCAGCAGCTTGGGACACGCTTCCTACAATGAGCAGTTCTTC.

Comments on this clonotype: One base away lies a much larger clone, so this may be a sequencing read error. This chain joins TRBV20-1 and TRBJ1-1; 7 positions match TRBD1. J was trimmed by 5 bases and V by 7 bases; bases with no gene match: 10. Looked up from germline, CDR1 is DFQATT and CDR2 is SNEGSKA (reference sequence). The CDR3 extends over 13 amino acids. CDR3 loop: CSGDAGGLTEAFF. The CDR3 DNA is TGCAGTGGAGACGCAGGGGGACTAACTGAAGCTTTCTTT.

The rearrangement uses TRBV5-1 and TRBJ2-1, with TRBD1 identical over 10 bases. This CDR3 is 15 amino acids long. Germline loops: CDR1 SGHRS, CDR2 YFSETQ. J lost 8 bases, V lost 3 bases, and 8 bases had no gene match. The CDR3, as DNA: TGCGCCAGCAGCTCCTGGGGACAGGGGCGGGATGAGCAGTTCTTC. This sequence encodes CASSSWGQGRDEQFF.

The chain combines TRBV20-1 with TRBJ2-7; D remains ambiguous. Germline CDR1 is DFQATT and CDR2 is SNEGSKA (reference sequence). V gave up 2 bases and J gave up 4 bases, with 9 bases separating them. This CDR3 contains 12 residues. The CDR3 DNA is TGCAGTGCTAGATCTGTCTCATACGAGCAGTACTTC. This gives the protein CSARSVSYEQYF.

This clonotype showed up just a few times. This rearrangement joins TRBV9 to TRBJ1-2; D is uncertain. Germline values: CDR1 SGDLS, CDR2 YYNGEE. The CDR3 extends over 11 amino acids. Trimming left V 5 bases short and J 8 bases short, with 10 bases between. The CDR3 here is CASRATGGYTF. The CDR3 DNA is TGTGCCAGCAGGGCCACTGGCGGCTACACCTTC. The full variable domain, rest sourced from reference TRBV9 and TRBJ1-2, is DSGVTQTPKHLITATGQRVTLRCSPRSGDLSVYWYQQSLDQGLQFLIQYYNGEERAKGNILERFSAQQFPDLHSELNLSSLELGDSALYFCASRATGGYTFGSGTRLTVV.

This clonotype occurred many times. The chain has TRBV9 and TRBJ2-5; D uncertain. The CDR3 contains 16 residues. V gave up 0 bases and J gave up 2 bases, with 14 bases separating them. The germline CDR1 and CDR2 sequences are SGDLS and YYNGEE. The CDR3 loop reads CASSVAPLANQETQYF. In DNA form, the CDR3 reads TGTGCCAGCAGCGTAGCTCCTCTGGCAAATCAAGAGACCCAGTACTTC.

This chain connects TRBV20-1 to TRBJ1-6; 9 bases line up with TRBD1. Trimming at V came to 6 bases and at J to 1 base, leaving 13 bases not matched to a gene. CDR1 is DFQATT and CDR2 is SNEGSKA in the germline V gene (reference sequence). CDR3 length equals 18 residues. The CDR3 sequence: CSARDRVNERSYNSPLHF. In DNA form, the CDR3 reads TGCAGTGCGCGGGACAGGGTGAACGAAAGGTCCTATAATTCACCCCTCCACTTT.

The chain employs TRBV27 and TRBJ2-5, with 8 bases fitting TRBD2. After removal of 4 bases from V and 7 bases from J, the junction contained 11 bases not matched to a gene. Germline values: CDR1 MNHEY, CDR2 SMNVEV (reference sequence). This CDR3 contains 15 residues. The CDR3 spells CASSSSSGGLVTQYF. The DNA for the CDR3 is TGTGCCAGCAGTTCCTCGTCGGGGGGGCTGGTGACCCAGTACTTC.

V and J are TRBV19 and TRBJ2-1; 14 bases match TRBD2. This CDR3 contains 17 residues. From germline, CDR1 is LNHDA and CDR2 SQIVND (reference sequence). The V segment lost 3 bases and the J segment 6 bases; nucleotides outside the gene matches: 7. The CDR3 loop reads CASSIGAGTSGGNEQFF. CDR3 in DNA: TGTGCCAGTAGTATTGGGGCCGGGACTAGCGGGGGCAATGAGCAGTTCTTC.

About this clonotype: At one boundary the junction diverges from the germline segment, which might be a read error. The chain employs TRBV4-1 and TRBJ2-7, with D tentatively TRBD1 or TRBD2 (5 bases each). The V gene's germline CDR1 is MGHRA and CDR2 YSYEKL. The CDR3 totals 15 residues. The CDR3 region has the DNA TGCGCCGGCAGCTCCCGAGAGGGGAGATCTTACGAGCAGTACTTC. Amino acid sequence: CAGSSREGRSYEQYF.

CDR3 sequence: CASSLGGSREAFF. Here the CDR3 DNA reads TGCGCCAGCAGCTTGGGGGGTAGCCGTGAAGCTTTCTTT. The chain is built from TRBV5-1 and TRBJ1-1; the D is unclear. V gave up 0 bases and J gave up 7 bases, with 10 bases separating them. The length of the CDR3 is 13 residues. The V gene's germline CDR1 is SGHRS and CDR2 YFSETQ.

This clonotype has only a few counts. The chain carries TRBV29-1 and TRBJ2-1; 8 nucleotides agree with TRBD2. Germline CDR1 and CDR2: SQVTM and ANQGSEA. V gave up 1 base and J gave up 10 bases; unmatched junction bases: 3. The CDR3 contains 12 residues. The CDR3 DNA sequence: TGCAGCGTTGAAGGACTAGCGTACGAGCAGTTCTTC. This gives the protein CSVEGLAYEQFF.